Listed below are T cell receptor beta chains from one sample, sequenced in a study of early T cells in non-severe SARS-CoV-2 infection. TCRdb passed the 5' RACE reads through MiXCR, listing each CDR3 protein once. The data contain 75,000 to 80,000 distinct CDR3 sequences, around 11% of them singletons. Sequencing used whole blood, obtained at baseline. The receptors were sampled from an adult who was a healthcare worker with PCR-confirmed SARS-CoV-2 infection or an uninfected control (not recorded which). Both conserved end residues are part of each CDR3. D genes are given only for firm matches. The size field is filled for only some rows; it gives once, few, many or a size class.

TRBV11-2	TRBJ1-5	NA	many	CASSSVQPQHF	TGTGCCAGCAGCTCCGTTCAGCCCCAGCATTTT
TRBV11-1	TRBJ1-6	NA	many	CASSTPGNLDSPLHF	TGTGCCAGCAGCACCCCCGGGAACTTAGACTCACCCCTCCACTTT
TRBV29-1	TRBJ2-4	NA	many	CSVGQESENIQYF	TGCAGCGTTGGGCAGGAGTCAGAAAACATTCAGTACTTC
TRBV10-2	TRBJ2-5	NA	many	CASAIEGERAQYF	TGCGCCAGCGCGATTGAGGGGGAACGGGCCCAGTACTTC
TRBV5-4	TRBJ1-1	TRBD1	many	CASSTPGQGARAEAFF	TGTGCCAGCAGCACTCCGGGACAGGGGGCGAGGGCTGAAGCTTTCTTT
TRBV29-1	TRBJ2-2	NA	many	CSVEMGRGTGELFF	TGCAGCGTTGAAATGGGTCGAGGAACCGGGGAGCTGTTTTTT
TRBV5-4	TRBJ2-1	NA	many	CASSLNGGANEQFF	TGTGCCAGCAGCTTGAACGGGGGCGCCAATGAGCAGTTCTTC
TRBV25-1	TRBJ2-1	NA	few	CASSEITGRNNEQFF	TGTGCCAGCAGTGAAATTACAGGGCGCAACAATGAGCAGTTCTTC
TRBV7-9	TRBJ2-5	NA	many	CASTSSVYQETQYF	TGTGCCAGCACCTCTAGCGTCTACCAAGAGACCCAGTACTTC
TRBV6-2/TRBV6-3	TRBJ2-7	NA	NA	CASSYSGGSLSYEQYF	TGTGCCAGCAGTTACTCGGGCGGTTCCCTCTCCTACGAGCAGTACTTC
TRBV14	TRBJ1-1	NA	NA	CASSQALVGAEAFF	TGTGCCAGCAGCCAAGCCCTAGTAGGGGCTGAAGCTTTCTTT
TRBV12-5	TRBJ2-3	NA	many	CASGLSGGDTQYF	TGTGCTAGTGGTTTGTCTGGAGGAGATACGCAGTATTTT
TRBV7-2	TRBJ1-4	NA	many	CASSLKRSTNEKLFF	TGTGCCAGCAGCTTAAAGAGATCAACTAATGAAAAACTGTTTTTT
TRBV12-5	TRBJ1-1	TRBD1	few	CASAQLPGQRAFF	TGTGCTAGTGCTCAACTTCCGGGACAGCGCGCTTTCTTT
TRBV7-9	TRBJ2-2	NA	few	CASSLIGGELFF	TGTGCCAGCAGCTTAATAGGCGGGGAGCTGTTTTTT
TRBV5-1	TRBJ2-1	TRBD1	many	CASSPTGGASYNEQFF	TGCGCCAGCAGTCCCACAGGGGGTGCCTCCTACAATGAGCAGTTCTTC
TRBV5-1	TRBJ2-3	NA	NA	CASSFSQTHTPQDTQYF	TGCGCCAGCAGCTTTTCTCAGACCCATACCCCCCAAGATACGCAGTATTTT
TRBV7-2	TRBJ1-2	NA	many	CASSLRGSDGYTF	TGTGCCAGCAGCCTGAGGGGGTCTGATGGCTACACCTTC
TRBV12-3/TRBV12-4	TRBJ2-3	NA	NA	CASSLFGTDTQYF	TGTGCCAGCAGTTTATTTGGCACAGATACGCAGTATTTT
TRBV3-1	TRBJ1-1	NA	few	CASSHEGSEAFF	TGTGCCAGCAGCCACGAAGGGTCTGAAGCTTTCTTT
TRBV5-4	TRBJ1-1	NA	many	CASSPYLNTEAFF	TGTGCCAGCAGCCCGTACCTGAACACTGAAGCTTTCTTT
TRBV18	TRBJ1-5	NA	few	CASSPALNQPQHF	TGTGCCAGCTCACCCGCACTGAATCAGCCCCAGCATTTT
TRBV4-1	TRBJ2-7	NA	NA	CASSQEGGVSYEQYF	TGCGCCAGCAGCCAAGAGGGGGGAGTCTCCTACGAGCAGTACTTC
TRBV7-9	TRBJ2-1	NA	NA	CASSLVGSDNEQFF	TGTGCCAGCAGCTTAGTGGGGTCAGACAATGAGCAGTTCTTC
TRBV27	TRBJ2-1	TRBD2	few	CASFTGGAQEQFF	TGTGCCAGCTTCACCGGGGGGGCTCAGGAGCAGTTCTTC
TRBV4-3	TRBJ2-6	NA	many	CASSQDVSSGANVLTF	TGCGCCAGCAGCCAGGACGTGAGCTCTGGGGCCAACGTCCTGACTTTC
TRBV28	TRBJ2-4	NA	many	CASSSRIQGNIQYF	TGTGCCAGCAGTTCTCGGATACAGGGTAACATTCAGTACTTC
TRBV9	TRBJ1-3	NA	NA	CASSPRPGISGNTIYF	TGTGCCAGCAGCCCCCGACCGGGTATCTCTGGAAACACCATATATTTT
TRBV2	TRBJ2-3	NA	many	CASSARVTDTQYF	TGTGCCAGCAGTGCCCGGGTTACAGATACGCAGTATTTT
TRBV6-2/TRBV6-3	TRBJ2-3	NA	NA	CASSPGRQPSDTQYF	TGTGCCAGCAGTCCCGGGCGCCAACCCTCAGATACGCAGTATTTT
TRBV10-3	TRBJ1-1	TRBD1	NA	CAISGQGDTEAFF	TGTGCCATCAGTGGACAGGGTGATACTGAAGCTTTCTTT
TRBV20-1	TRBJ2-3	NA	many	CSASLSTQGNTDTQYF	TGCAGTGCTAGCCTATCAACCCAAGGGAACACAGATACGCAGTATTTT
TRBV7-8	TRBJ2-1	NA	NA	CASSLAGLQFF	TGTGCCAGCAGCTTGGCAGGGTTGCAGTTCTTC
TRBV27	TRBJ1-1	NA	NA	CASSLIGTGNTEAFF	TGTGCCAGCAGTTTAATAGGGACGGGGAACACTGAAGCTTTCTTT
TRBV29-1	TRBJ1-5	NA	NA	CSVSRGGNEPQHF	TGCAGCGTCTCGCGGGGAGGAAACGAGCCCCAGCATTTT
TRBV5-4	TRBJ2-7	NA	many	CASSPRDGYEQYF	TGTGCCAGCAGCCCCCGGGACGGCTACGAGCAGTACTTC
TRBV20-1	TRBJ1-1	NA	NA	CSARPLGTTNTEAFF	TGCAGTGCTAGACCTCTCGGGACAACGAACACTGAAGCTTTCTTT
TRBV11-2	TRBJ2-7	NA	many	CASSSTVLSYEQYF	TGTGCCAGCAGCTCGACAGTCCTCTCCTACGAGCAGTACTTC
TRBV6-6	TRBJ1-5	TRBD1	NA	CASSSTLPDRGDSQPQHF	TGTGCCAGCAGTTCCACCCTCCCCGACAGGGGTGATAGTCAGCCCCAGCATTTT
TRBV7-3	TRBJ1-6	TRBD1	few	CASSVNRGSPLHF	TGTGCCAGCAGCGTAAACAGGGGTTCACCCCTCCATTTT
TRBV11-3	TRBJ2-2	TRBD1	few	CASSLRAGGSNTGELFF	TGTGCCAGCAGCTTGCGGGCAGGGGGTTCGAACACCGGGGAGCTGTTTTTT
TRBV27	TRBJ1-2	TRBD1	NA	CASTPDREGTYGYTF	TGTGCCAGCACTCCTGACAGGGAAGGGACCTATGGCTACACCTTC
TRBV11-1	TRBJ2-7	NA	many	CASSFRNGPHYEQYF	TGTGCCAGCAGCTTTCGTAATGGGCCCCACTACGAGCAGTACTTC
TRBV7-2	TRBJ2-1	TRBD1	few	CASSLVQGAYEQFF	TGTGCCAGCAGCTTAGTCCAGGGGGCCTATGAGCAGTTCTTC
TRBV5-6	TRBJ2-3	TRBD2	many	CASSSPGTSSDTQYF	TGTGCCAGCAGCTCCCCTGGGACTAGTTCAGATACGCAGTATTTT
TRBV14	TRBJ2-3	NA	NA	CASSQVSGPRTDTQYF	TGTGCCAGCAGCCAAGTCTCCGGACCTCGCACAGATACGCAGTATTTT
TRBV7-2	TRBJ2-5	NA	many	CASSLDDETQYF	TGTGCCAGCAGCTTAGATGACGAGACCCAGTACTTC
TRBV10-3	TRBJ1-5	NA	NA	CAISEWVDNQPQHF	TGTGCCATCAGTGAGTGGGTAGATAATCAGCCCCAGCATTTT
TRBV9	TRBJ2-1	NA	NA	CASSVGRTGSHNEQFF	TGTGCCAGCAGCGTAGGGAGAACAGGGTCACACAATGAGCAGTTCTTC
TRBV12-3/TRBV12-4	TRBJ1-2	NA	many	CASTRTGKNYGYTF	TGTGCCAGCACCAGAACAGGGAAGAACTATGGCTACACCTTC
TRBV29-1	TRBJ2-2	NA	NA	CSAWRGAGTGELFF	TGCAGCGCGTGGAGGGGGGCCGGCACCGGGGAGCTGTTTTTT
TRBV7-2	TRBJ2-2	NA	few	CASSLKAGELFF	TGTGCCAGCAGCTTGAAGGCCGGGGAGCTGTTTTTT
TRBV27	TRBJ2-7	NA	many	CASSHRRKTYEQYF	TGTGCCAGCAGCCACCGCCGAAAGACCTACGAGCAGTACTTC
TRBV7-9	TRBJ1-5	TRBD1	many	CASSPADRPFPDQPQHF	TGTGCCAGCAGCCCTGCGGACAGGCCCTTCCCCGATCAGCCCCAGCATTTT